These 23 T cell receptor beta chains share one sample of origin, sequenced in a study of cytomegalovirus exposure and HLA in healthy donors. The data were produced by immunoSEQ multiplex PCR, yet TCRdb's version contains in-frame clones alone and is incomplete. The sample contains fewer than 80,000 clones, just over 95% of which appear only once. Sequences were obtained from PBMCs. These receptors all stem from a woman between 18 and 29 years old in good health and CMV-seropositive.

The chain recombines TRBV7-6 with TRBJ2-5; 7 bases agree with TRBD1. CDR1 and CDR2 from the germline V gene are SGHVS and FNYEAQ. The ends lost 1 base at V and 0 bases at J; junction bases unmatched: 8. The CDR3 runs 17 residues. CDR3 in DNA: TGTGCCAGCAGCTTAGTAGCGACAGGGATGTACCAAGAGACCCAGTACTTC. This encodes CASSLVATGMYQETQYF.

The chain combines TRBV7-2 with TRBJ1-1; no clear D gene. The ends were cut back, 6 bases at V and 3 bases at J, with 11 bases in the middle. From germline, CDR1 is SGHTA and CDR2 FQGNSA. The CDR3 extends over 13 amino acids. CDR3 sequence reads: CASSTSPDTEAFF. In nucleotides, the CDR3 is TGTGCCAGCAGTACCTCCCCGGACACTGAAGCTTTCTTT.

The chain joins TRBV7-2 to TRBJ2-7; 10 nucleotides match TRBD2. This CDR3 comprises 16 residues. Trimming took 5 bases from V and 0 from J; bases not matched to a gene: 7. CDR1 and CDR2 (germline): SGHTA, FQGNSA. CDR3 coding DNA: TGTGCCAGCAGCGGCCCGGGACTAGCGAGCTCCTACGAGCAGTACTTC. Translating gives CASSGPGLASSYEQYF.

The chain combines TRBV11-2 with TRBJ2-5; 12 nucleotides agree with TRBD2. This CDR3 has 15 residues. V shed 5 bases and J 4 bases; nucleotides not matched to a gene: 5. The germline CDR1 and CDR2 sequences are SGHAT and FQNNGV. The CDR3 spells CASSLAGGPGETQYF. CDR3 bases: TGTGCCAGCAGCCTAGCGGGAGGGCCGGGAGAGACCCAGTACTTC.

The V gene is TRBV6-1, the J gene TRBJ1-4; D remains unclear. CDR3 size: 15 residues. The germline gives CDR1 MNHNS, CDR2 SASEGT. V was trimmed by 6 bases and J by 3 bases, leaving 14 bases between them. The CDR3 DNA reads TGTGCCAGCAGCCTCTTTGGGGAGGCTAATGAAAAACTGTTTTTT. This encodes CASSLFGEANEKLFF.

The gene calls are TRBV14 and TRBJ2-7; D might be TRBD1 (6 bases). The germline CDR1 and CDR2 sequences are SGHDN and FVKESK. This CDR3 is 14 amino acids long. V lost 5 bases and J 1 base, leaving 12 bases between the germline ends. CDR3 region: CASSEGHQSYEQYF. Written as DNA, the CDR3 is TGTGCCAGCAGCGAGGGACATCAATCCTACGAGCAGTACTTC.

The J gene is TRBJ2-3, the V gene TRBV4-3; TRBD2 might be the D (5 bases). The V and J ends lost 1 base and 0 bases respectively, with 8 bases between them. Per germline, CDR1 LGHNA and CDR2 YSLEER. CDR3 length: 15 amino acids. This CDR3 is CASSQVAGSTDTQYF. The CDR3 nucleotides are TGCGCCAGCAGCCAAGTCGCGGGCAGCACAGATACGCAGTATTTT.

CDR3 in DNA: TGTGCCTGGAGGATCAGGGTAGGTGAGCAGTACTTC. Translating it yields CAWRIRVGEQYF. The chain has TRBV30 and TRBJ2-7, with D tentatively TRBD1 (5 bases). The CDR3 is 12 residues long. Germline-derived CDR1 and CDR2 are GTSNPN and SVGIG (reference sequence). The V gene lost 3 bases and the J gene lost 7 bases, with 13 bases spanning the gap.

This sequence joins TRBV19 and TRBJ2-1, with D unclear. V was cut by 7 bases and J by 12 bases, with 13 bases left in between. This CDR3 region has 11 residues. Looked up from germline, CDR1 is LNHDA and CDR2 is SQIVND (reference sequence). CDR3: CASMGPRSQFF. The CDR3 nucleotides are TGTGCCAGTATGGGCCCCCGTTCGCAGTTCTTC.

The V gene is TRBV4-1, the J gene TRBJ2-7; weak D call: TRBD2 (5 bases). CDR3 length: 17 residues. The V and J ends lost 3 bases and 3 bases respectively, with 21 bases between them. Germline V CDR1 and CDR2: MGHRA, YSYEKL. The CDR3 nucleotides read TGCGCCAGCAGCCACCCTTCGCCGGACTCGCCAAACTACGAGCAGTACTTC. Protein sequence: CASSHPSPDSPNYEQYF.

This chain's CDR3 is CSVCVRTGGLDTQYF. The CDR3 nucleotides read TGCAGCGTTTGTGTCCGGACAGGGGGCTTAGATACGCAGTATTTT. V gene TRBV29-1 combines with J gene TRBJ2-3, with 11 bases lining up with TRBD1. CDR3 length: 15 residues. Germline loops: CDR1 SQVTM, CDR2 ANQGSEA. V gave up 5 bases and J gave up 5 bases; unmatched junction bases: 9.

This clone was seen just once. The V and J genes are TRBV7-9 and TRBJ1-4; no clear D gene. The CDR3 has 13 amino acids. Germline loops: CDR1 SEHNR, CDR2 FQNEAQ (reference sequence). The germline V and J ends were trimmed by 5 bases and 7 bases, with 11 bases remaining between them. The DNA for the CDR3 is TGTGCCAGCAGCCCTTCCCTAGGTGAAAAACTGTTTTTT. This sequence encodes CASSPSLGEKLFF.

The V gene is TRBV2, the J gene TRBJ2-7, with D possibly being TRBD1 (6 bases). The CDR3 sequence is 14 residues long. Germline V gene lookup returns CDR1 SNHLY and CDR2 FYNNEI. Trimming removed 1 base from V and 2 bases from J, with 9 bases in between. Here the CDR3 reads CASSEGGGPYEQYF. The DNA of the CDR3 is TGTGCCAGCAGTGAAGGTGGGGGCCCCTACGAGCAGTACTTC.

V usage is TRBV9 and J usage is TRBJ2-1; the match to TRBD2 covers 9 bases. Germline CDR1 reads SGDLS; CDR2 reads YYNGEE. The CDR3 covers 17 residues. V shed 0 bases and J 8 bases; nucleotides not matched to a gene: 12. CDR3 loop: CASSVDPSSGIKHEQFF. CDR3 coding DNA: TGTGCCAGCAGCGTAGACCCCTCTAGCGGGATTAAGCATGAGCAGTTCTTC.

In this sample, this clone turned up once. This chain joins TRBV9 and TRBJ1-3; D is perhaps TRBD1 (5 bases). The CDR3 contains 14 residues. Deletions cut 3 bases from V and 0 bases from J, with 7 bases between. Per germline, CDR1 SGDLS and CDR2 YYNGEE. The DNA of the CDR3 is TGTGCCAGCAGCGACACAGGCTCTGGAAACACCATATATTTT. It yields the protein CASSDTGSGNTIYF.

The chain recombines TRBV5-4 with TRBJ2-1; 11 bases are shared with TRBD2. The CDR3 runs to 16 residues. V gave up 4 bases and J gave up 3 bases; unmatched junction bases: 6. Germline V CDR1 and CDR2: SGHNT, YYREEE (reference sequence). DNA for the CDR3: TGTGCCAGCAGCCCCGCCGGGACTAGCGGCTACAATGAGCAGTTCTTC. Protein: CASSPAGTSGYNEQFF.

This clone is a singleton in its sample. Its ends do not fully match the called genes, so a read error is possible. The sample carries other DNA sequences with the same CDR3. The genes are TRBV28 and TRBJ1-5, with D perhaps TRBD1 (5 bases). The germline gives CDR1 MDHEN, CDR2 SYDVKM. The CDR3 runs to 14 residues. The CDR3 sequence is CASSNLGGNQPQHF. Written as DNA, the CDR3 is TGTGCCAGCAGCAATCTTGGGGGGAATCAGCCTCAGCATTTT.

V gene TRBV6-1 combines with J gene TRBJ1-1; 9 bases fit TRBD1. This CDR3 contains 14 residues. Germline CDR1 is MNHNS and CDR2 is SASEGT. V gave up 6 bases and J gave up 1 base; unmatched junction bases: 3. The CDR3 loop is CASSQTGGNTEAFF. Written as DNA, the CDR3 is TGTGCCAGCAGCCAGACAGGGGGGAACACTGAAGCTTTCTTT.

V gene TRBV28 combines with J gene TRBJ2-7; possible D gene TRBD2, 5 bases. Trimming removed 2 bases at V and 0 bases at J, with 14 bases between. The CDR3 sequence is 16 residues long. Germline V gene sequence: CDR1 MDHEN, CDR2 SYDVKM. The CDR3, as DNA: TGTGCCAGCAGTTTACCCCTAGCCCGTAGCTCCTACGAGCAGTACTTC. Its translation is CASSLPLARSSYEQYF.

The chain is built from TRBV5-1 and TRBJ2-7; D possibly corresponds to TRBD2 (6 bases). CDR1 SGHRS and CDR2 YFSETQ come from the germline V gene. Trimming removed 4 bases at V and 2 bases at J, with 19 bases between. The CDR3 is 16 residues long. This CDR3 reads CASSGEAVTGTYEQYF. CDR3 coding DNA: TGCGCCAGCAGCGGGGAGGCCGTTACGGGCACCTACGAGCAGTACTTC.

The V call is TRBV5-6, the J call TRBJ1-2, with TRBD1 identical over 7 bases. Germline CDR1 is SGHDT and CDR2 is YYEEEE. V gave up 3 bases and J gave up 2 bases; unmatched junction bases: 7. CDR3 length: 15 amino acids. CDR3 DNA sequence: TGTGCCAGCAGCTCGTTGGACAGGAGCAACTATGGCTACACCTTC. This codes for CASSSLDRSNYGYTF. The variable domain in full, completed from reference TRBV5-6 and TRBJ1-2, reads DAGVTQSPTHLIKTRGQQVTLRCSPKSGHDTVSWYQQALGQGPQFIFQYYEEEERQRGNFPDRFSGHQFPNYSSELNVNALLLGDSALYLCASSSLDRSNYGYTFGSGTRLTVV.

CDR3 DNA: TGTGCCAGCATAAGGGGAAGGTTGAACACCGGGGAGCTGTTTTTT. Protein: CASIRGRLNTGELFF. This chain links TRBV28 with TRBJ2-2; tentative D call: TRBD1 (5 bases). The CDR3 sequence is 15 residues long. Germline V gene sequence: CDR1 MDHEN, CDR2 SYDVKM. V was trimmed by 7 bases and J by 1 base, leaving 13 bases between them.

CDR3 nucleotide sequence: TGTGCCAGCAGTCCTTTAGGGCCAACAGGGCCAGATACGCAGTATTTT. Its protein is CASSPLGPTGPDTQYF. V is TRBV27 and J is TRBJ2-3, with D perhaps TRBD1 (6 bases). Germline V gives CDR1 MNHEY, CDR2 SMNVEV (reference sequence). Trimming cost V 5 bases and J 4 bases, with 19 bases left between them. The CDR3 is made up of 16 amino acids.